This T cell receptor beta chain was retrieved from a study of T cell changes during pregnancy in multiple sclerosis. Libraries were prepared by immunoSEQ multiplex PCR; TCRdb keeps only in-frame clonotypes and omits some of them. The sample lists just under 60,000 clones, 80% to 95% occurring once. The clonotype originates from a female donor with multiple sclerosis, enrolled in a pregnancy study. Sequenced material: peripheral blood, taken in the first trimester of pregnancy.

The CDR3 coding sequence is TGTGCCTGGGCAACGGGACTAGTAGATACGCAGTATTTT. Protein sequence: CAWATGLVDTQYF. The genes are TRBV30 and TRBJ2-3, with 8 nucleotides matching TRBD2. J was trimmed by 5 bases and V by 5 bases; bases with no gene match: 6. Germline V gene data show CDR1 as GTSNPN and CDR2 as SVGIG (reference sequence). This CDR3 contains 13 residues.